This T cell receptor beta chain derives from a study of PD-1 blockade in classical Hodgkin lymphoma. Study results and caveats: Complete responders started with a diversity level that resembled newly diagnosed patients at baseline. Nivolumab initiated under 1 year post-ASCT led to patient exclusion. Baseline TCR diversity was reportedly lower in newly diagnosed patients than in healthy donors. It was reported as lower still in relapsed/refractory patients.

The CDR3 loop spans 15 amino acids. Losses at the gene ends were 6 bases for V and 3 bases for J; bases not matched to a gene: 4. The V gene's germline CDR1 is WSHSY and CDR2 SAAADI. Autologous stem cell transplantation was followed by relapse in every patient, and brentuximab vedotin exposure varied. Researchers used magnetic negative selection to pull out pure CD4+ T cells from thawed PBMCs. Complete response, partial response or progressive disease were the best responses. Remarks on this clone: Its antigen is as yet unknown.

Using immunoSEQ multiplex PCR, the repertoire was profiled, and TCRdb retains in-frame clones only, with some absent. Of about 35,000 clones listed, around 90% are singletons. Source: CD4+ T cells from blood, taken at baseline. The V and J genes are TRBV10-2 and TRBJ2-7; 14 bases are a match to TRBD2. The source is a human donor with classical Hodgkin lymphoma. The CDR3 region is CASRTGTSGSYEQYF. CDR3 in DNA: TGCGCCAGCAGAACCGGGACTAGCGGGAGCTACGAGCAGTACTTC.